Listed below are T cell receptor beta chains from one sample, sequenced in a study of CD8+CD57+ T cells in acquired aplastic anemia. TCRdb re-derived calls from the reads in MiXCR, one entry per CDR3 protein. In the table there are approximately 150,000 distinct CDR3 sequences, about two thirds of which are singletons. Sequencing was performed on sorted CD4+, CD8+, or CD8+CD57+ T cells (not recorded which) from PBMCs. These receptors all stem from a human donor with aplastic anemia. Each CDR3 is given with its conserved first and last residue. Fields, in order: clone size, J gene, V gene, D gene, CDR3 protein, CDR3 DNA. A D gene is named only where the DNA matches it firmly. Clone size is shown for a subset of rows, as once, few, many or a class of expanded clone.

. TRBJ2-7 TRBV7-9 TRBD1 CASSGDRGLPYEQYF TGTGCCAGCAGCGGCGACAGGGGCCTGCCCTACGAGCAGTACTTC
. TRBJ2-7 TRBV2 TRBD2 CASSVLQAGGGQQYF TGTGCCAGCAGTGTACTCCAAGCGGGAGGGGGGCAACAGTACTTC
few TRBJ1-5 TRBV20-1 TRBD1 CSASQDRGNQPQHF TGCAGTGCTAGTCAAGACAGGGGCAATCAGCCCCAGCATTTT
. TRBJ1-2 TRBV29-1 . CSVEWQTGANYGYTF TGCAGCGTTGAATGGCAGACAGGAGCTAACTATGGCTACACCTTC
. TRBJ1-6 TRBV6-1 TRBD1 CASSAGTGFNSPLHF TGTGCCAGCAGTGCCGGGACAGGGTTTAATTCACCCCTCCACTTT
. TRBJ2-1 TRBV7-6 TRBD2 CASSLRTSGDDEQFF TGTGCCAGCAGCTTAAGGACTAGCGGGGACGATGAGCAGTTCTTC
. TRBJ2-7 TRBV20-1 . CSASRRAPYEQYF TGCAGTGCTAGCAGGCGGGCCCCCTACGAGCAGTACTTC
. TRBJ2-7 TRBV7-9 . CASVGGDYEQYF TGTGCCAGCGTCGGCGGGGACTACGAGCAGTACTTC
. TRBJ2-7 TRBV5-1 . CASSLPRAYEQYF TGCGCCAGCAGCTTGCCCAGGGCCTACGAGCAGTACTTC
. TRBJ2-7 TRBV7-2 . CASSLVATGQTHEQYF TGTGCCAGCAGCTTAGTCGCTACGGGACAAACCCACGAGCAGTACTTC
. TRBJ2-7 TRBV19 . CASSLRFSYEQYF TGTGCCAGTAGTCTCAGGTTTTCCTACGAGCAGTACTTC
. TRBJ1-1 TRBV6-2/TRBV6-3 . CASSFDISQNTEAFF TGTGCCAGCAGTTTCGACATATCGCAGAACACTGAAGCTTTCTTT
once TRBJ1-1 TRBV9 . CASSAPGNTEAFF TGTGCCAGCAGCGCCCCAGGGAACACTGAAGCTTTCTTT
. TRBJ2-2 TRBV7-8 . CASSLRGSAGELFF TGTGCCAGCAGCTTACGAGGGAGCGCCGGGGAGCTGTTTTTT
many TRBJ2-7 TRBV4-1 . CASSHQHSDYEQYF TGCGCCAGCAGCCACCAACATTCCGACTACGAGCAGTACTTC
. TRBJ2-6 TRBV20-1 TRBD1 CSARDRARGVLTF TGCAGTGCTAGGGACAGGGCGCGTGGCGTCCTGACTTTC
. TRBJ2-3 TRBV20-1 TRBD2 CSARDLGLAGGPGSDTQYF TGCAGTGCTAGAGATTTGGGACTAGCGGGAGGGCCTGGGTCAGATACGCAGTATTTT
. TRBJ1-6 TRBV19 . CASSIDPSGTGNSPLHF TGTGCCAGTAGTATAGATCCATCTGGCACGGGAAATTCACCCCTCCACTTT
. TRBJ2-5 TRBV7-7 . CASSSRTDPSAETQYF TGTGCTAGCAGCTCCCGTACGGACCCCAGCGCGGAGACCCAGTACTTC
. TRBJ1-2 TRBV9 . CASSKTGGGNYGYTF TGTGCCAGCAGCAAAACAGGAGGTGGAAACTATGGCTACACCTTC
. TRBJ2-1 TRBV29-1 . CSVAGLTYNEQFF TGCAGCGTTGCCGGGCTGACCTACAATGAGCAGTTCTTC
. TRBJ1-5 TRBV20-1 TRBD1 CSAVDRDRGLVGNQPQHF TGCAGTGCTGTTGACCGGGACAGGGGGCTGGTGGGCAATCAGCCCCAGCATTTT
once TRBJ2-2 TRBV2 . CASSEGWANTGELFF TGTGCCAGCAGTGAGGGCTGGGCGAACACCGGGGAGCTGTTTTTT
. TRBJ1-5 TRBV7-3 . CASSSFHRLSNQPQHF TGTGCCAGCAGCTCCTTTCACAGACTTAGCAATCAGCCCCAGCATTTT
medium-sized TRBJ2-5 TRBV6-1 TRBD2 CASSEALGAGGYETQYF TGTGCCAGCAGTGAAGCGCTTGGGGCGGGGGGTTATGAGACCCAGTACTTC
few TRBJ1-1 TRBV10-3 TRBD1 CAIRDREDPRSNTEAFF TGTGCCATCAGGGACAGGGAGGACCCGAGGTCGAACACTGAAGCTTTCTTT
many TRBJ2-5 TRBV6-4 . CASSYAGPQETQYF TGTGCCAGCAGTTATGCAGGTCCCCAAGAGACCCAGTACTTC
medium-sized TRBJ2-3 TRBV6-4 TRBD1 CASSDGTGGTDTQYF TGTGCCAGCAGTGACGGGACAGGGGGCACAGATACGCAGTATTTT
. TRBJ2-7 TRBV2 . CASRRGFVYEQYF TGTGCCAGCAGGAGGGGGTTTGTGTACGAGCAGTACTTC
. TRBJ1-2 TRBV29-1 . CSVGKGGEGNYGYTF TGCAGCGTGGGAAAGGGGGGGGAAGGCAACTATGGCTACACCTTC
. TRBJ1-2 TRBV5-6 . CASSLPQGNYGYTF TGTGCCAGCAGCTTGCCCCAGGGAAACTATGGCTACACCTTC
. TRBJ1-3 TRBV6-5 . CASSSHRSSGNTIYF TGTGCCAGCAGCTCTCACAGAAGCTCTGGAAACACCATATATTTT
. TRBJ1-1 TRBV9 . CASSVDSWAPEAFF TGTGCCAGCAGCGTAGACTCGTGGGCACCAGAAGCTTTCTTT
once TRBJ2-1 TRBV10-3 TRBD2 CAISRTSGSPHGQFF TGTGCCATCAGTCGAACTAGCGGGAGTCCCCATGGGCAGTTCTTC
many TRBJ2-3 TRBV6-4 TRBD2 CASSDSAGGAADTQYF TGTGCCAGCAGTGACTCCGCGGGGGGGGCGGCAGATACGCAGTATTTT
. TRBJ1-2 TRBV9 . CASSGPGQGNYGYTF TGTGCCAGCAGCGGCCCCGGGCAGGGGAACTATGGCTACACCTTC
many TRBJ2-2 TRBV19 . CASSITSGELFF TGTGCCAGTAGTATCACTAGTGGGGAGCTGTTTTTT
. TRBJ1-2 TRBV7-2 . CASSWEPGQNYGYTF TGTGCCAGCAGCTGGGAACCGGGACAAAACTATGGCTACACCTTC
many TRBJ2-3 TRBV20-1 TRBD2 CSASSASGSTDTQYF TGCAGTGCTAGTTCGGCTAGCGGGAGCACAGATACGCAGTATTTT
many TRBJ2-1 TRBV12-3/TRBV12-4 . CAITPGPRGDEQFF TGTGCCATCACGCCCGGACCCCGGGGCGATGAGCAGTTCTTC
. TRBJ2-2 TRBV6-4 TRBD2 CASRAGTSGDTGELFF TGTGCCAGCAGAGCCGGGACTAGCGGGGACACCGGGGAGCTGTTTTTT
. TRBJ1-5 TRBV2 . CASKRDSNQPQHF TGTGCCAGCAAGAGGGACAGCAATCAGCCCCAGCATTTT
. TRBJ1-1 TRBV19 . CASSINGGGTEAFF TGTGCCAGTAGTATAAACGGGGGTGGCACTGAAGCTTTCTTT
many TRBJ2-1 TRBV20-1 TRBD2 CSASGTSGASSYNEQFF TGCAGTGCTTCCGGGACTAGCGGGGCAAGCTCCTACAATGAGCAGTTCTTC
. TRBJ2-7 TRBV10-1 . CASLTGSQTYEQYF TGCGCCAGCCTTACCGGGAGCCAAACCTACGAGCAGTACTTC
. TRBJ1-1 TRBV25-1 . CASSVSPTWGTEAFF TGTGCCAGCAGTGTTAGCCCCACGTGGGGCACTGAAGCTTTCTTT
. TRBJ2-1 TRBV4-3 . CASSQATGEGSSYNEQFF TGCGCCAGCAGCCAAGCTACCGGAGAGGGTAGCTCCTACAATGAGCAGTTCTTC
. TRBJ1-5 TRBV29-1 . CSAGDRSTPQHF TGCAGCGCCGGGGACCGATCAACACCCCAGCATTTT
. TRBJ2-7 TRBV7-4 TRBD1 CASSQQGSEQYF TGTGCCAGCAGTCAACAGGGGAGCGAGCAGTACTTC
. TRBJ2-3 TRBV25-1 . CASSEGRGVSTDTQYF TGTGCCAGCAGTGAAGGGAGAGGGGTTAGCACAGATACGCAGTATTTT
. TRBJ2-7 TRBV20-1 TRBD2 CSASGGRASYEQYF TGCAGTGCTAGCGGCGGGAGGGCTTCCTACGAGCAGTACTTC
. TRBJ2-7 TRBV5-1 . CASSLTDPYEQYF TGCGCCAGCAGCTTGACTGATCCCTACGAGCAGTACTTC
. TRBJ2-7 TRBV7-8 . CASSLTEGRLPYEQYF TGTGCCAGCAGCTTAACCGAGGGGCGGTTACCCTACGAGCAGTACTTC
. TRBJ1-5 TRBV19 . CASSMSLSSNQPQHF TGTGCCAGTAGTATGTCACTTAGTAGCAATCAGCCCCAGCATTTT